Listed below are T cell receptor beta chains from one sample, sequenced in a study of cytomegalovirus exposure and HLA in healthy donors. Sequencing was performed with immunoSEQ multiplex PCR; in TCRdb, only in-frame clones are kept and a portion is missing. This sample has approximately 73,000 clones, with roughly 63% found just once. What was sequenced was PBMCs. These receptors all stem from a man under 40 in good health and CMV-seropositive. CDR3s include the opening cysteine and the closing phenylalanine or tryptophan. Each record gives: CDR3 DNA, CDR3 protein, clone size, V gene, D gene, J gene. D genes are given only for firm matches. Expanded clones get a size class; other rows say once, few or many, or leave the size out.

DNA: TGCAGCTTAAGCTTCGCAGATACGCAGTATTTT; CDR3: CSLSFADTQYF; size: -; V: TRBV29-1; D: -; J: TRBJ2-3
DNA: TGCGCCACCGGACTAGCGGGGTACAATGAGCAGTTCTTC; CDR3: CATGLAGYNEQFF; size: -; V: TRBV5-1; D: TRBD2; J: TRBJ2-1
DNA: TGTGCCAGCAGTAGACTAGCGGGGGGTACCTACGAGCAGTACTTC; CDR3: CASSRLAGGTYEQYF; size: -; V: TRBV28; D: TRBD2; J: TRBJ2-7
DNA: TGTGCCAGCAGTGACAGGGAAAATTCACCCCTCCACTTT; CDR3: CASSDRENSPLHF; size: few; V: TRBV6-1; D: -; J: TRBJ1-6
DNA: TGTGCCAGTAGCCCCTTTAGCGGGGGGGCGGTGCGGGAGCAGTACTTC; CDR3: CASSPFSGGAVREQYF; size: once; V: TRBV19; D: TRBD2; J: TRBJ2-7
DNA: TGTGCCAGCAGTGGGCTAGCGGGAGCCAACACCGGGGAGCTGTTTTTT; CDR3: CASSGLAGANTGELFF; size: few; V: TRBV2; D: TRBD2; J: TRBJ2-2
DNA: TGTGCCAGCAGCGTAGGAGGGTGGGGGCAGGGGGAGACCCAGTACTTC; CDR3: CASSVGGWGQGETQYF; size: -; V: TRBV9; D: -; J: TRBJ2-5
DNA: TGTGCCAGCAGCCCTCGGACAGGGCCTCAAGAGACCCAGTACTTC; CDR3: CASSPRTGPQETQYF; size: -; V: TRBV7-3; D: TRBD1; J: TRBJ2-5
DNA: TGTGCCAGCAGCTTGATTGGACTAGCGGGACGCGAGCAGTACTTC; CDR3: CASSLIGLAGREQYF; size: -; V: TRBV5-6; D: TRBD2; J: TRBJ2-7
DNA: TGTGCCAGTAGTACGGGGACAGGGGGGCATCAGCCCCAGCATTTT; CDR3: CASSTGTGGHQPQHF; size: -; V: TRBV19; D: TRBD1; J: TRBJ1-5
DNA: TGTGCCAGCAGTGAAGGGGTTCGGAGGGGTGGGGCCAACGTCCTGACTTTC; CDR3: CASSEGVRRGGANVLTF; size: -; V: TRBV2; D: -; J: TRBJ2-6
DNA: TGTGCCAGCAGGAGAGGACAGGGTGGGACCGGGGAGCTGTTTTTT; CDR3: CASRRGQGGTGELFF; size: -; V: TRBV6-1; D: TRBD1; J: TRBJ2-2
DNA: TGCGCCAGCAGATTTACAGGGGAAAGGAATTCACCCCTCCACTTT; CDR3: CASRFTGERNSPLHF; size: -; V: TRBV5-1; D: TRBD1; J: TRBJ1-6